One and the same sample provided the 9 T cell receptor beta chains below, sequenced in a study of post-analysis software for immune sequencing data. No antigen has been identified for these receptors. The TCR beta cDNA libraries carried unique molecular identifiers. TCRdb passed the PCR reads through MiXCR, listing each CDR3 protein once. In the table there are hundreds of thousands of distinct CDR3 sequences, around 60% of which are singletons. Whole-study results and caveats: TRBV segments more frequent in patients than in controls numbered five and included TRBV5-6, TRBV5-1 and TRBV20-1.

The specimen sequenced was blood. The source of these receptors is a girl under 10 years old with multiple sclerosis.

The V and J genes are TRBV19 and TRBJ2-5; D is unclear. From germline, CDR1 is LNHDA and CDR2 SQIVND (reference sequence). V was shortened by 7 bases and J by 2 bases, with 11 bases between the two germline ends. The CDR3 totals 13 residues. Written as DNA, the CDR3 is TGTGCCAGTAAAACGGACGGACAAGAGACCCAGTACTTC. This gives the protein CASKTDGQETQYF. Filled out from reference TRBV19 and TRBJ2-5, the complete variable domain reads DGGITQSPKYLFRKEGQNVTLSCEQNLNHDAMYWYRQDPGQGLRLIYYSQIVNDFQKGDIAEGYSVSREKKESFPLTVTSAQKNPTAFYLCASKTDGQETQYFGPGTRLLVL.

This clonotype showed up just a few times. The CDR3 spells CASSYRGRVNNEQFF. The CDR3 DNA is TGTGCCAGCAGTTATCGAGGGCGGGTTAACAATGAGCAGTTCTTC. The chain carries TRBV12-3 or TRBV12-4 and TRBJ2-1; D is possibly TRBD2 (5 bases). The CDR3 runs 15 residues. Between the trimmed V and J ends, which lost 4 bases and 5 bases, there was a span of 15 bases.

The chain links TRBV18 to TRBJ2-3; TRBD1 matches 9 bases. Germline loops: CDR1 KGHSH, CDR2 LQKENI. V shed 3 bases and J 3 bases; nucleotides not matched to a gene: 7. The CDR3 contains 16 residues. CDR3 sequence: CASSPTPGQGTDTQYF. The CDR3 region has the DNA TGTGCCAGCTCACCTACCCCGGGACAGGGAACAGATACGCAGTATTTT.

The table lists this clonotype with a few counts. The V and J genes are TRBV7-8 and TRBJ2-1, with TRBD1 matching over 7 bases. CDR3 size: 16 residues. V gave up 5 bases and J gave up 4 bases; unmatched junction bases: 11. Germline V gene data show CDR1 as SGHVS and CDR2 as FQNEAQ. The CDR3 DNA reads TGTGCCAGCAGCCCGTTGCCTGGACAGGATTACAATGAGCAGTTCTTC. It translates to CASSPLPGQDYNEQFF.

The CDR3 DNA follows: TGTGCCAGCAGTCGCACGGGGTCCAGCCTGAATGAAAAACTGTTTTTT. As protein: CASSRTGSSLNEKLFF. The genes are TRBV6-5 and TRBJ1-4; no clear D. The CDR3 is made up of 16 amino acids. The germline V gene has CDR1 MNHEY and CDR2 SVGAGI. V shed 5 bases and J shed 5 bases, with 18 bases lying between them.

V gene TRBV12-3 or TRBV12-4 combines with J gene TRBJ1-4; D call uncertain. Trimming removed 3 bases at V and 2 bases at J, with 16 bases between. There are 17 residues in the CDR3. CDR3 DNA sequence: TGTGCCAGCAGTTTGAATTTTGGCAGGTCGACTAATGAAAAACTGTTTTTT. Protein sequence: CASSLNFGRSTNEKLFF.

CDR3 protein: CASSLEPGRVSTGELFF. The CDR3 DNA reads as TGCGCCAGCAGCTTGGAACCCGGGAGGGTTAGCACCGGGGAGCTGTTTTTT. V is TRBV5-1 and J is TRBJ2-2, with TRBD2 matching over 8 bases. After removal of 0 bases from V and 4 bases from J, the junction contained 8 bases not matched to a gene. The germline CDR1 and CDR2 sequences are SGHRS and YFSETQ. This CDR3 is built from 17 residues.

The rearrangement links TRBV5-1 to TRBJ2-5, with D unresolved. Germline CDR1 is SGHRS and CDR2 is YFSETQ. The length of the CDR3 is 12 residues. The ends were cut back, 4 bases at V and 5 bases at J, with 9 bases in the middle. Here the CDR3 reads CASSIGRETQYF. The CDR3 nucleotides are TGCGCCAGCAGCATCGGACGGGAGACCCAGTACTTC.

The chain employs TRBV28 and TRBJ2-6; D is undetermined. Trimming cost V 5 bases and J 4 bases, with 15 bases left between them. CDR1 MDHEN and CDR2 SYDVKM come from the germline V gene. The CDR3 loop spans 16 amino acids. CDR3 DNA: TGTGCCAGCAGTAGGGTCGGTGAGGTGGGGGCCAACGTCCTGACTTTC. This gives the protein CASSRVGEVGANVLTF.